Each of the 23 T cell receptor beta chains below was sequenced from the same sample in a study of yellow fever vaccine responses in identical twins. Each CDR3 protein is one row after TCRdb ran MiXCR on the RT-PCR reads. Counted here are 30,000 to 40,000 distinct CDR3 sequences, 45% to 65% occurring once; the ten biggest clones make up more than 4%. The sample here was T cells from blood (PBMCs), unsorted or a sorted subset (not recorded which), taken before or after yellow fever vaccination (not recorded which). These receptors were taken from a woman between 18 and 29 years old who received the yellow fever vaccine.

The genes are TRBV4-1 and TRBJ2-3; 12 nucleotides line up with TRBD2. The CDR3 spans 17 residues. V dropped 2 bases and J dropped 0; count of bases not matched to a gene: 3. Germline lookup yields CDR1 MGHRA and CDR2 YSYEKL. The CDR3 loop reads CASSQPTSGSSTDTQYF. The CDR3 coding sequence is TGCGCCAGCAGCCAACCGACTAGCGGGAGTAGCACAGATACGCAGTATTTT.

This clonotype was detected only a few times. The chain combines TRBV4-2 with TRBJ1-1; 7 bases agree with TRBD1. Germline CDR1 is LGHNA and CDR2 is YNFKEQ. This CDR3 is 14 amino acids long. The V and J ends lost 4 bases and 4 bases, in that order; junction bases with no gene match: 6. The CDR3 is CASSRETGVTEAFF. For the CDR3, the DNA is TGTGCCAGCAGCCGAGAAACAGGGGTCACTGAAGCTTTCTTT.

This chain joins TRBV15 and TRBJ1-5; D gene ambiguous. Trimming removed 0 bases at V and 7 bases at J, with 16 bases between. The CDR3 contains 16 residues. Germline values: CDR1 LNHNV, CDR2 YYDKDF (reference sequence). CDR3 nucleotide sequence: TGTGCCACCAGCAGAGATCCGTCCAGTTCCGGGCAGCCCCAGCATTTT. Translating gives CATSRDPSSSGQPQHF.

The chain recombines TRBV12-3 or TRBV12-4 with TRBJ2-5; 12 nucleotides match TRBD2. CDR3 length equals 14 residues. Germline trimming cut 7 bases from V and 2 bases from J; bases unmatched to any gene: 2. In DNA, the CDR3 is TGTGCCAGCAAGACTAGCGGGAGTCAAGAGACCCAGTACTTC. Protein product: CASKTSGSQETQYF.

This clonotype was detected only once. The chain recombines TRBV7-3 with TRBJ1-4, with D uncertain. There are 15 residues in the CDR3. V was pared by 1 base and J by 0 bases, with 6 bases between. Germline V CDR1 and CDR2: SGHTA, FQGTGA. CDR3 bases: TGTGCCAGCAGCTTAAATTATGCAACTAATGAAAAACTGTTTTTT. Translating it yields CASSLNYATNEKLFF.

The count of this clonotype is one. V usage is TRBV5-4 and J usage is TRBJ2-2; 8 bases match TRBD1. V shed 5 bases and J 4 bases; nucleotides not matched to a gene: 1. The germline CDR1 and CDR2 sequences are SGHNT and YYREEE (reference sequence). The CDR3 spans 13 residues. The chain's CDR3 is CASSDRGTGELFF. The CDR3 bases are TGTGCCAGCAGTGACAGGGGCACCGGGGAGCTGTTTTTT. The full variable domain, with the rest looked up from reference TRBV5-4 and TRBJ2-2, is ETGVTQSPTHLIKTRGQQVTLRCSSQSGHNTVSWYQQALGQGPQFIFQYYREEENGRGNFPPRFSGLQFPNYSSELNVNALELDDSALYLCASSDRGTGELFFGEGSRLTVL.

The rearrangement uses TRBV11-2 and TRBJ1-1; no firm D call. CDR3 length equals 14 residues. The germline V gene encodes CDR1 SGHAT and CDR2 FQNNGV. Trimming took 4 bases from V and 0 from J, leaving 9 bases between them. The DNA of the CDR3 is TGTGCCAGCAGCTCCCCTGGGGTGAACACTGAAGCTTTCTTT. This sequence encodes CASSSPGVNTEAFF.

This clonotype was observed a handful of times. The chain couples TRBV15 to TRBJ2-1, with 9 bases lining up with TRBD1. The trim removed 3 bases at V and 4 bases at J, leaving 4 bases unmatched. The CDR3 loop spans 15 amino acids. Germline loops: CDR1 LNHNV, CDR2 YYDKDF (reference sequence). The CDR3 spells CATSRETGGYNEQFF. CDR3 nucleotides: TGTGCCACCAGCAGGGAGACAGGGGGATACAATGAGCAGTTCTTC.

CDR3 DNA: TGTGCCAGCAGTGAATCGGGGACGGGCTCCTACAATGAGCAGTTCTTC. The encoded protein is CASSESGTGSYNEQFF. V gene TRBV2 combines with J gene TRBJ2-1; either TRBD1 or TRBD2 may supply D (5 bases each). Deletions cut 2 bases from V and 0 bases from J, with 11 bases between. Germline CDR1 and CDR2: SNHLY and FYNNEI. CDR3 size: 16 residues.

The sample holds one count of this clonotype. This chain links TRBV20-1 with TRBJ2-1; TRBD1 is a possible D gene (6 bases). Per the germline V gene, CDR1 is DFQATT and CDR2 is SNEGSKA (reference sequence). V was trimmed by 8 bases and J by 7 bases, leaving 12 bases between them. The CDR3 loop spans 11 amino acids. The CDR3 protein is CSPRGGNEQFF. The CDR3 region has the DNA TGCAGTCCCAGGGGTGGGAATGAGCAGTTCTTC.

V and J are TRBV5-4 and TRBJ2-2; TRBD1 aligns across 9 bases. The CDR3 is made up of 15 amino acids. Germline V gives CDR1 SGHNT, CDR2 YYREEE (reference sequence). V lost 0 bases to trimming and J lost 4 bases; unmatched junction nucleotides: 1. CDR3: CASSLGDRVTGELFF. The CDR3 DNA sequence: TGTGCCAGCAGCTTGGGGGACAGGGTCACCGGGGAGCTGTTTTTT.

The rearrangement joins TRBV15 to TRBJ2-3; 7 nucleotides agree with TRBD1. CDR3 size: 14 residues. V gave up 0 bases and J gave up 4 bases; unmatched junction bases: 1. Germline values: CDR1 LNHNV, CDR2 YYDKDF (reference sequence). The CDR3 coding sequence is TGTGCCACCAGCAGAGAGCAGGGGGCAGATACGCAGTATTTT. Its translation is CATSREQGADTQYF.

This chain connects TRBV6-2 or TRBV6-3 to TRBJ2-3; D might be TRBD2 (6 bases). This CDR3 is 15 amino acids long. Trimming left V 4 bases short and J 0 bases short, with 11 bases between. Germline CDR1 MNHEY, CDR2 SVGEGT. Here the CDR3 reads CASSFLAPSTDTQYF. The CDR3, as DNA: TGTGCCAGCAGTTTTCTAGCGCCTAGCACAGATACGCAGTATTTT.

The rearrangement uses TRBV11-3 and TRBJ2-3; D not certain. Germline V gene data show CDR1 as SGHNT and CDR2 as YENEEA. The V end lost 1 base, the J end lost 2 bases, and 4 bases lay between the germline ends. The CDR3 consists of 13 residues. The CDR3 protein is CASSLAITDTQYF. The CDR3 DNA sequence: TGTGCCAGCAGCTTAGCCATCACAGATACGCAGTATTTT.

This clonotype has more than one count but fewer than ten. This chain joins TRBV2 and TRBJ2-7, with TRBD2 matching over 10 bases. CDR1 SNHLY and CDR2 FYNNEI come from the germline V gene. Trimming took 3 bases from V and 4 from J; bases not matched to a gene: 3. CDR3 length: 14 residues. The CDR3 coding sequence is TGTGCCAGCAGTGAGGGACTAGCGTTTTACGAGCAGTACTTC. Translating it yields CASSEGLAFYEQYF.

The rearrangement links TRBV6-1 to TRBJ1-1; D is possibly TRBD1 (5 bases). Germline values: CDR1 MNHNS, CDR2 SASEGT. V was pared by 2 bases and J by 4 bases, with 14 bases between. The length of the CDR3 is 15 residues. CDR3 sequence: CASSEMLGGSTEAFF. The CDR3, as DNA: TGTGCCAGCAGTGAAATGTTGGGGGGGAGCACTGAAGCTTTCTTT.

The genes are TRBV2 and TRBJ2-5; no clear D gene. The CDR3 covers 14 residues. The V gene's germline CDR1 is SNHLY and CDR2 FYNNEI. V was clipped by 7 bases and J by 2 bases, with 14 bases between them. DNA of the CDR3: TGTGCCAGCACAAAGGAGCTCCAGCAAGAGACCCAGTACTTC. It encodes CASTKELQQETQYF.

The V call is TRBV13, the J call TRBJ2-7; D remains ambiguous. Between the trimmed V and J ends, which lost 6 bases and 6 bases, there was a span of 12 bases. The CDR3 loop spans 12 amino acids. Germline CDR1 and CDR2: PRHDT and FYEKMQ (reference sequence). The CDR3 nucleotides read TGTGCCAGCAGGAGCACAATGGGCGAGCAGTACTTC. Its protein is CASRSTMGEQYF.

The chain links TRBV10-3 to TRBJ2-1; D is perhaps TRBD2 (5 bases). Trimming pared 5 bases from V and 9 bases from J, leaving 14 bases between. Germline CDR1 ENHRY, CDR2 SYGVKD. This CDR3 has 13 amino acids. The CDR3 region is CAISKEGWGEQFF. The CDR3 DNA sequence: TGTGCCATCAGTAAAGAGGGTTGGGGTGAGCAGTTCTTC.

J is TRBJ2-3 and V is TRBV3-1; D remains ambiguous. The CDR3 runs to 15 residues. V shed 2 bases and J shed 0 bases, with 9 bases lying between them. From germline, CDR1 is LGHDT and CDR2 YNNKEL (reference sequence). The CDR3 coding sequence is TGTGCCAGCAGCCAAATCTTCTCGAGCACAGATACGCAGTATTTT. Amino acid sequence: CASSQIFSSTDTQYF.

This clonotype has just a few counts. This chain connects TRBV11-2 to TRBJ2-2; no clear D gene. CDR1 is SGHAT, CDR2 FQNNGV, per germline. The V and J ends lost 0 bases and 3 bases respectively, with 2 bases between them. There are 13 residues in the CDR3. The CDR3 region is CASSLDHTGELFF. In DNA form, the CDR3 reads TGTGCCAGCAGCTTAGATCACACCGGGGAGCTGTTTTTT.

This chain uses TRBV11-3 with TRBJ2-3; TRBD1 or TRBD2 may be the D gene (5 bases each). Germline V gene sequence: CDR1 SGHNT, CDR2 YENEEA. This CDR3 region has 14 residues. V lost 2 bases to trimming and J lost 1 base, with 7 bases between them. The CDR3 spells CASSLRGGTDTQYF. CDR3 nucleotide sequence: TGTGCCAGCAGCTTACGGGGCGGCACAGATACGCAGTATTTT.

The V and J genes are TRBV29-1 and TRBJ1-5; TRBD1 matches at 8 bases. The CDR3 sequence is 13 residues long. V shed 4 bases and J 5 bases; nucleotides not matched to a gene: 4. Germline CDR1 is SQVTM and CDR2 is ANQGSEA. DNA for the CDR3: TGCAGCGTTGCGGGACAGGTCGATCAGCCCCAGCATTTT. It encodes CSVAGQVDQPQHF.